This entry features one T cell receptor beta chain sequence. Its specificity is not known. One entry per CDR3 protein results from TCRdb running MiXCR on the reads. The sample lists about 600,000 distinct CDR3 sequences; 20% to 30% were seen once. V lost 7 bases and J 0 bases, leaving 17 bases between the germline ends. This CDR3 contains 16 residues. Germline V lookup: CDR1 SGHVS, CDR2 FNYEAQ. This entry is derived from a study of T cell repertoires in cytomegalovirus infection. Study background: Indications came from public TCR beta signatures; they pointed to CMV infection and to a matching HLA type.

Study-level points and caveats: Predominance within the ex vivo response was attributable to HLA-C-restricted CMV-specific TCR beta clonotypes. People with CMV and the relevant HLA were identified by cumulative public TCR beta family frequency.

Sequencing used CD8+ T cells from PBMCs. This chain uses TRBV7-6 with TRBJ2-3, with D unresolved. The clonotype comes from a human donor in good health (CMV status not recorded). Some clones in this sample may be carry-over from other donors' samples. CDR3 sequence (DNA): TGTGCCAGCACCCACTCCCCGACCGTCAGCACAGATACGCAGTATTTT. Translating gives CASTHSPTVSTDTQYF. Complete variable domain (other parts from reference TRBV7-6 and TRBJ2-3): GAGVSQSPRYKVTKRGQDVALRCDPISGHVSLYWYRQALGQGPEFLTYFNYEAQQDKSGLPNDRFSAERPEGSISTLTIQRTEQRDSAMYRCASTHSPTVSTDTQYFGPGTRLTVL.